A single sample is the source of the 15 T cell receptor beta chains below, sequenced in a study of blood T cells in healthy people across ages. Sample-barcoded 5' priming and a J-beta primer mix drove a second PCR of roughly 7 to 11 cycles. TCRdb re-analysed the 5' RACE reads in MiXCR, keeping a single row per CDR3 protein. The sample includes about 1,400,000 distinct CDR3 sequences, roughly 59% seen only once; the top ten take about 6.7%. The sequencing sample was made of blood. The receptor set was obtained from a man between 18 and 29 years old in good health.

This clonotype showed up many times. It may be a read error: a sequence one base away is much more abundant. This sequence joins TRBV4-2 and TRBJ2-5, with 7 bases matching TRBD2. In germline, CDR1 is LGHNA, CDR2 YNFKEQ. V dropped 0 bases and J dropped 4; count of bases not matched to a gene: 5. This CDR3 region has 15 residues. The CDR3 DNA sequence: TGTGCCAGCAGCCAAGATTGTGGGGGGGGAGAGACCCAGTACTTC. This translates into CASSQDCGGGETQYF.

This sequence joins TRBV7-8 and TRBJ2-2; no firm D call. The CDR3 is 14 amino acids. The V end was cut by 1 base, the J end by 6 bases, with 9 bases between. CDR1 and CDR2 from the germline V gene are SGHVS and FQNEAQ. The CDR3: CASSLGTPPGELFF. The DNA for the CDR3 is TGTGCCAGCAGCTTAGGAACTCCCCCCGGGGAGCTGTTTTTT.

Here the CDR3 reads CASSLGDGESRETQYF. The DNA of the CDR3 is TGTGCCAGCAGCTTAGGGGACGGGGAATCCCGGGAGACCCAGTACTTC. The chain links TRBV7-9 to TRBJ2-7, with D perhaps being TRBD1 or TRBD2 (5 bases each). The DNA matches TRBJ2-5 better at its end, which makes the J call doubtful. Germline V gene lookup returns CDR1 SEHNR and CDR2 FQNEAQ (reference sequence). The CDR3 is 16 amino acids.

The CDR3 sequence is CASSPWWGTHEQYF. The CDR3 DNA reads as TGCGCCAGCAGCCCCTGGTGGGGGACCCACGAGCAGTACTTC. The chain recombines TRBV5-1 with TRBJ2-4; D could derive from TRBD1 or TRBD2 (5 bases each). The closer fit of TRBJ2-7 to the DNA end suggests the J call may be wrong. CDR3 length: 14 amino acids. Per germline, CDR1 SGHRS and CDR2 YFSETQ.

This clonotype has only a few counts. The CDR3 spells CASSAPGPGNQPQHF. The CDR3 region has the DNA TGTGCCAGCAGCGCCCCAGGGCCGGGGAATCAGCCCCAGCATTTT. The V and J genes are TRBV7-2 and TRBJ1-5; possibly TRBD1 for D (5 bases). The CDR3 runs 15 residues. V was clipped by 5 bases and J by 4 bases, with 15 bases between them. CDR1 is SGHTA and CDR2 is FQGNSA in the germline V gene.

The genes are TRBV9 and TRBJ2-3; TRBD2 agrees at 14 bases. There are 19 residues in the CDR3. Germline V CDR1 and CDR2: SGDLS, YYNGEE. J lost 0 bases, V lost 4 bases, and 10 bases had no gene match. The CDR3 sequence is CASSLPGTSGSLSTDTQYF. DNA of the CDR3: TGTGCCAGCAGCCTCCCAGGGACTAGCGGGAGCCTCAGCACAGATACGCAGTATTTT.

The chain has TRBV27 and TRBJ2-2; weak D call: TRBD1 (5 bases). The germline V and J ends were trimmed by 0 bases and 7 bases, with 12 bases remaining between them. The germline V gene has CDR1 MNHEY and CDR2 SMNVEV (reference sequence). The CDR3 runs 15 residues. CDR3: CASSLSLGALGELFF. As DNA, the CDR3 is TGTGCCAGCAGTTTATCCTTAGGGGCGCTCGGGGAGCTGTTTTTT.

A few counts support this clonotype. V is TRBV4-2 and J is TRBJ2-7; the match to TRBD2 covers 8 bases. The V gene end was trimmed by 3 bases and the J gene end by 6 bases; junction bases not matched to a gene: 4. Germline values: CDR1 LGHNA, CDR2 YNFKEQ. The CDR3 spans 13 residues. The CDR3 DNA sequence: TGTGCCAGCAGCCATCTTAGCGGGACCGAGCAGTACTTC. It encodes CASSHLSGTEQYF.

The chain is built from TRBV7-2 and TRBJ2-4; D possibly corresponds to TRBD1 (5 bases). The CDR3 totals 14 residues. Germline CDR1 reads SGHTA; CDR2 reads FQGNSA. V lost 10 bases and J lost 0, with 13 bases in between. As DNA, the CDR3 is TGTGCCACTGGGTCCAGGGTAGCCAAAAACATTCAGTACTTC. Translated: CATGSRVAKNIQYF.

This rearrangement joins TRBV7-9 to TRBJ2-7; D perhaps matches TRBD2 (5 bases). This CDR3 has 12 residues. The V and J ends lost 6 bases and 7 bases respectively, with 13 bases between them. The V gene's germline CDR1 is SEHNR and CDR2 FQNEAQ (reference sequence). The CDR3 bases are TGTGCCAGCAGGAGGGATCGGTTTGAGCAGTACTTC. This gives the protein CASRRDRFEQYF.

The rearrangement uses TRBV5-1 and TRBJ1-1, with a possible D match to TRBD1 (5 bases). The CDR3 sequence is 15 residues long. V lost 4 bases and J 4 bases, leaving 17 bases between the germline ends. From germline, CDR1 is SGHRS and CDR2 YFSETQ. CDR3 sequence: CASSPIIRDGTEAFF. The CDR3 nucleotides are TGCGCCAGCAGCCCAATCATCAGGGACGGCACTGAAGCTTTCTTT. The full variable domain, in which reference TRBV5-1 and TRBJ1-1 provide the parts outside the CDR3, is KAGVTQTPRYLIKTRGQQVTLSCSPISGHRSVSWYQQTPGQGLQFLFEYFSETQRNKGNFPGRFSGRQFSNSRSEMNVSTLELGDSALYLCASSPIIRDGTEAFFGQGTRLTVV.

This clonotype occurred a few times. The chain joins TRBV28 to TRBJ2-1; D gene uncertain. V was pared by 5 bases and J by 13 bases, with 24 bases between. CDR1 and CDR2 (germline): MDHEN, SYDVKM. The CDR3 is 15 amino acids. The CDR3 sequence: CASSPPRGKSELQFF. In DNA, the CDR3 is TGTGCCAGCAGTCCCCCCCGAGGTAAATCCGAGCTACAGTTCTTC.

The rearrangement links TRBV6-4 to TRBJ2-3; TRBD1 is a possible D gene (5 bases). The CDR3 runs to 15 residues. V gave up 3 bases and J gave up 1 base, with 11 bases separating them. Germline assignment: CDR1 MRHNA and CDR2 SNTAGT. The CDR3 bases are TGTGCCAGCAGTGATGGTAGGGGCGGCACAGATACGCAGTATTTT. This encodes CASSDGRGGTDTQYF.

This clonotype was recorded once. This rearrangement joins TRBV6-1 to TRBJ2-3; D is unresolved. This CDR3 region has 13 residues. CDR1 is MNHNS, CDR2 SASEGT, per germline. Trimming left V 2 bases short and J 3 bases short, with 6 bases between. In DNA form, the CDR3 reads TGTGCCAGCAGTGAATGGAGTACAGATACGCAGTATTTT. This codes for CASSEWSTDTQYF.

The CDR3 here is CSVASGGETQYF. The CDR3 region has the DNA TGCAGCGTTGCTAGCGGGGGAGAGACCCAGTACTTC. This chain links TRBV29-1 with TRBJ2-5; the match to TRBD2 covers 10 bases. In germline, CDR1 is SQVTM, CDR2 ANQGSEA. This CDR3 region has 12 residues. The V and J ends lost 4 bases and 4 bases, in that order; junction bases with no gene match: 0. Full variable domain (missing parts from reference TRBV29-1 and TRBJ2-5): SAVISQKPSRDICQRGTSLTIQCQVDSQVTMMFWYRQQPGQSLTLIATANQGSEATYESGFVIDKFPISRPNLTFSTLTVSNMSPEDSSIYLCSVASGGETQYFGPGTRLLVL.